One and the same sample provided the 2 T cell receptor beta chains below, sequenced in a study of blood T cells in healthy people across ages. It was with a sample-barcoded 5' primer and a J-beta primer mix that a second PCR of roughly 7 to 12 cycles was run. TCRdb passed the 5' RACE reads through MiXCR, listing each CDR3 protein once. The table records hundreds of thousands of distinct CDR3 sequences, 40% to 50% of them present only once. Sample: blood. The receptors originated from a man between 60 and 75 years old in good health.

This rearrangement joins TRBV20-1 to TRBJ2-7, with 7 nucleotides matching TRBD1. The trim removed 4 bases at V and 3 bases at J, leaving 6 bases unmatched. The CDR3 is made up of 13 amino acids. Germline V gene sequence: CDR1 DFQATT, CDR2 SNEGSKA (reference sequence). Written as DNA, the CDR3 is TGCAGTGCTAATACAGGGGCGAGCTACGAGCAGTACTTC. Its translation is CSANTGASYEQYF.

The genes are TRBV7-3 and TRBJ2-3; maybe TRBD1 (7 bases). There are 13 residues in the CDR3. V was cut by 9 bases and J by 3 bases, with 13 bases left in between. The germline CDR1 and CDR2 sequences are SGHTA and FQGTGA. For the CDR3, the DNA is TGTGCCAGTGGAGGGGGCAAGACAGATACGCAGTATTTT. It translates to CASGGGKTDTQYF. The entire variable domain, with the rest obtained from reference TRBV7-3 and TRBJ2-3, is as follows: GAGVSQTPSNKVTEKGKYVELRCDPISGHTALYWYRQSLGQGPEFLIYFQGTGAADDSGLPNDRFFAVRPEGSVSTLKIQRTERGDSAVYLCASGGGKTDTQYFGPGTRLTVL.